The entry that follows covers one T cell receptor (beta chain) sequence. Its target is unknown. Making cDNA involved eight separate reactions per sample. TCRdb re-called the 5' RACE reads; every CDR3 protein appears as one record, without DNA. The listing contains about 210,000 distinct CDR3 sequences. Germline CDR1 MDHEN, CDR2 SYDVKM. The CDR3 length is 14 residues. The sample is drawn from a study of monozygotic twins with inflammatory bowel disease. Study observations and caveats: Researchers report that IBD patients shared fewer clonotypes with others than healthy twins, especially amid disease activity.

Material for sequencing was blood. V is TRBV28 and J is TRBJ1-1; TCRdb names TRBD1, which stays unverified in the absence of DNA. This clonotype was obtained from a human donor with ulcerative colitis or Crohn's disease, or a healthy co-twin of an affected twin (not recorded which). CDR3 residues: CASSLTGANTEAFF.